The 4 T cell receptor beta chains given below trace back to one sample, sequenced in a study of identical twins. MiXCR, applied by TCRdb to the 5' RACE reads, yields one record per CDR3 protein. The sample consists of approximately 260,000 distinct CDR3 sequences, approximately 8.6% of them appearing once. The data also belong to a second study, concerning yellow fever vaccine responses in identical twins.

Sequencing was carried out using CD8+ T cells sorted from blood. The receptors derive from a woman aged 18 to 35 in good health.

This clonotype was seen repeatedly, ten times or more. The V and J genes are TRBV12-3 or TRBV12-4 and TRBJ1-4, with D possibly being TRBD1 (5 bases). CDR3 length: 15 amino acids. Trimming left V 6 bases short and J 3 bases short, with 14 bases between. The CDR3: CASSPPGSPNEKLFF. In DNA form, the CDR3 reads TGTGCCAGCAGCCCTCCAGGGTCCCCTAATGAAAAACTGTTTTTT.

CDR3 nucleotide sequence: TGTGCCAGCAGCCAAGCTAGCGTAGCCTACGAGCAGTACTTC. Translated: CASSQASVAYEQYF. V is TRBV14 and J is TRBJ2-7, with D perhaps TRBD2 (6 bases). V lost 1 base to trimming and J lost 2 bases, with 9 bases between them. The CDR3 spans 14 residues. CDR1 SGHDN and CDR2 FVKESK come from the germline V gene.

The chain uses TRBV29-1 and TRBJ2-7; tentatively, D is TRBD1 (6 bases). With 5 bases removed from V and 5 bases from J, the gap between germline ends came to 16 bases. The CDR3 is 13 amino acids. Germline CDR1 is SQVTM and CDR2 is ANQGSEA. CDR3 protein: CSVYRTVSHEQYF. As DNA, the CDR3 is TGCAGCGTTTATAGGACAGTCTCTCACGAGCAGTACTTC.

This clonotype has just a few counts. The chain uses TRBV4-3 and TRBJ2-1, with D possibly matching TRBD1 (5 bases). Germline assignment: CDR1 LGHNA and CDR2 YSLEER. This CDR3 region has 13 residues. Trimming stripped 3 bases from V and 10 bases from J, with 13 bases between. CDR3 sequence: CASSQIAGPEQFF. The CDR3, as DNA: TGCGCCAGCAGCCAGATAGCAGGGCCAGAGCAGTTCTTC.